This TCR beta chain was identified in a study of blood T cell repertoires in COVID-19. Germline assignment: CDR1 LNHDA and CDR2 SQIVND (reference sequence). The CDR3 length is 15 residues. The V and J ends lost 3 bases and 4 bases, in that order; junction bases with no gene match: 3. Method: immunoSEQ multiplex PCR; TCRdb's copy keeps in-frame clones and lacks some. The sample lists 150,000 to 200,000 clones, around four fifths occurring once. The sequence was collected from a man aged 60-69 years with COVID-19, enrolled during active disease. Sequencing used peripheral blood. The chain links TRBV19 to TRBJ2-7; 13 nucleotides match TRBD2. The CDR3 DNA is TGTGCCAGTAGTATGGGACTAGCGGGAAGGTACGAGCAGTACTTC. Its translation: CASSMGLAGRYEQYF.